These T cell receptor beta chains were read from a single sample in a study of shared clonotypes between healthy human individuals. Sequencing used immunoSEQ multiplex PCR; TCRdb keeps in-frame clones, though not all of them. The table has about a million clones, roughly 80% seen once. The sequenced sample consisted of memory CD4+ T cells from PBMCs. The receptors were gathered from a man aged 18-30 years in good health. Some clones in this sample may be carry-over from other donors' samples. The CDR3 runs from the conserved cysteine through the conserved F or W. A D gene is named only where the DNA matches it firmly. Size tells how often a clone was seen (once, few, many) or the class of an expanded clone, and some rows leave it out.

-	TRBV28	-	TRBJ2-6	TGTGCCAGCAGTTCGGGTGGAGGGCTTGGGGCCAACGTCCTGACTTTC	CASSSGGGLGANVLTF
TRBD1	TRBV5-4	-	TRBJ1-1	TGTGCCAGCACCCCCAGGGGGGGGCGGGCGACGAACACTGAAGCTTTCTTT	CASTPRGGRATNTEAFF
TRBD2	TRBV7-8	few	TRBJ2-3	TGTGCCAGCAGCATATCGCGCCCGCGGGGGGATACGCAGTATTTT	CASSISRPRGDTQYF
-	TRBV4-1	-	TRBJ1-3	TGCGCCAGCAGCCAAGATAACGGGGGGGTTAACACCATATATTTT	CASSQDNGGVNTIYF
-	TRBV7-9	-	TRBJ1-5	TGTGCCAGCAGCTCGGGGCCGAGAAATAGCAATCAGCCCCAGCATTTT	CASSSGPRNSNQPQHF
-	TRBV28	-	TRBJ2-1	TGTGCCAGCAGCGTCGGGGGTAGCTCCTACAATGAGCAGTTCTTC	CASSVGGSSYNEQFF
-	TRBV29-1	-	TRBJ2-2	TGCAGCGTTGATCCTGCGAACACCGGGGAGCTGTTTTTT	CSVDPANTGELFF
-	TRBV6-6	-	TRBJ2-3	TGTGCCAGCAGTTCTCGTGCAGATACGCAGTATTTT	CASSSRADTQYF
-	TRBV19	-	TRBJ2-4	TGTGCCAGTAGTATAGATAACCGGAGTGGCATTCAGTACTTC	CASSIDNRSGIQYF
TRBD1	TRBV4-1	-	TRBJ1-2	TGCGCCAGCAGCCGAGCCGGGACAGGTTCCCTCTATGGCTACACCTTC	CASSRAGTGSLYGYTF
TRBD2	TRBV11-2	-	TRBJ2-2	TGTGCCAGCAGCTCCATACTAGCGGCAAACACCGGGGAGCTGTTTTTT	CASSSILAANTGELFF
-	TRBV18	many	TRBJ1-1	TGTGCCAGCTCACCCTTGGACGGGAACACTGAAGCTTTCTTT	CASSPLDGNTEAFF
-	TRBV7-3	-	TRBJ2-7	TGTGCCAGCAGCTCCCGACCAGGGGGGGAATACGAGCAGTACTTC	CASSSRPGGEYEQYF